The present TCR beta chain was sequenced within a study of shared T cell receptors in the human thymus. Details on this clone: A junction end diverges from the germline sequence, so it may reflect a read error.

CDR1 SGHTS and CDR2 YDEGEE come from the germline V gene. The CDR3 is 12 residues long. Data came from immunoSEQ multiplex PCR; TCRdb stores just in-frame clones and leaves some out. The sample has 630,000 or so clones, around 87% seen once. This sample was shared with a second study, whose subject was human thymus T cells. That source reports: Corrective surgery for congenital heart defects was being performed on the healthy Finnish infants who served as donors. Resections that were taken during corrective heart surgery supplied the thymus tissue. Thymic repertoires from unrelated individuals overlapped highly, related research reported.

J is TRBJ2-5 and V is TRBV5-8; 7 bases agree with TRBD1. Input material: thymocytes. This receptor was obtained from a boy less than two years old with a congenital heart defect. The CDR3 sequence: CGDRDYQETQYF. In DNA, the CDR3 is TGCGGGGACAGAGATTATCAAGAGACCCAGTACTTC.